Each of the 25 T cell receptor beta chains below was sequenced from the same sample in a study. TCRdb passed the 5' RACE reads through MiXCR, listing each CDR3 protein once. The repertoire holds 4,500 to 6,500 distinct CDR3 sequences, around 51% seen once, with around 4% in the top ten. The source material was memory CD4+ T cells sorted from blood. Subset reported: memory CD4+ T cells, CD4+CD45RO+CD25-. Receptor source: a female donor with breast cancer.

The chain is built from TRBV3-1 and TRBJ2-5; 10 bases map to TRBD2. This CDR3 is 14 amino acids long. CDR1 LGHDT and CDR2 YNNKEL come from the germline V gene (reference sequence). The V gene end was trimmed by 4 bases and the J gene end by 5 bases; junction bases not matched to a gene: 4. The CDR3, as DNA: TGTGCCAGCAGCCGAGCGGGGGGGCGGGAGACCCAGTACTTC. Translation gives CASSRAGGRETQYF.

The rearrangement links TRBV10-2 to TRBJ2-5; tentatively, D is TRBD1 (6 bases). With 3 bases removed from V and 6 bases from J, the gap between germline ends came to 11 bases. This CDR3 region has 13 residues. Germline V CDR1 and CDR2: WSHSY, SAAADI. The CDR3 here is CASSDYRVQTQYF. The DNA for the CDR3 is TGCGCCAGCAGTGATTACAGGGTACAGACCCAGTACTTC.

The rearrangement links TRBV6-6 to TRBJ2-7, with D maybe TRBD2 (5 bases). Germline lookup yields CDR1 MNHNY and CDR2 SVGAGI (reference sequence). V shed 9 bases and J shed 6 bases, with 15 bases lying between them. The CDR3 extends over 12 amino acids. CDR3 sequence reads: CASRRTGSEQYF. CDR3 nucleotides: TGTGCCAGTAGACGGACGGGGTCCGAGCAGTACTTC.

The chain has TRBV20-1 and TRBJ1-5, with a possible D match to TRBD1 (6 bases). The V gene lost 5 bases and the J gene lost 4 bases, with 12 bases spanning the gap. The germline gives CDR1 DFQATT, CDR2 SNEGSKA (reference sequence). This CDR3 comprises 13 residues. Here the CDR3 DNA reads TGCAGTGCTCGGGGGGCGGGAAATCAGCCCCAGCATTTT. It codes for CSARGAGNQPQHF.

The chain is built from TRBV20-1 and TRBJ2-2, with 8 positions matching TRBD1. The germline CDR1 and CDR2 sequences are DFQATT and SNEGSKA (reference sequence). The junction had 3 bases not matched to a gene; V was cut back by 6 bases and J by 0 bases. The CDR3 length is 14 residues. CDR3 nucleotide sequence: TGCAGTGCCCGGACAGGGTCGAACACCGGGGAGCTGTTTTTT. It codes for CSARTGSNTGELFF.

Remarks on this clonotype: One junction end disagrees with the germline gene, perhaps due to a read error. The chain employs TRBV18 and TRBJ2-1; no clear D gene. CDR1 is KGHSH, CDR2 LQKENI, per germline. The CDR3 consists of 14 residues. The CDR3 coding sequence is TGTGCCAACTCACCCCCTCTAGGCACCAATGAGCAGTTCTTC. This sequence encodes CANSPPLGTNEQFF. Drawing the rest from reference TRBV18 and TRBJ2-1, the complete variable domain is NAGVMQNPRHLVRRRGQEARLRCSPMKGHSHVYWYRQLPEEGLKFMVYLQKENIIDESGMPKERFSAEFPKEGPSILRIQQVVRGDSAAYFCANSPPLGTNEQFFGPGTRLTVL.

This clonotype was seen a few times. The gene calls are TRBV4-1 and TRBJ2-3; 11 bases line up with TRBD2. Per the germline V gene, CDR1 is MGHRA and CDR2 is YSYEKL. The CDR3 has 17 residues. V lost 1 base to trimming and J lost 3 bases; unmatched junction nucleotides: 6. The chain's CDR3 is CASSQVASGRTTDTQYF. DNA for the CDR3: TGCGCCAGCAGCCAAGTTGCTAGCGGGAGGACGACAGATACGCAGTATTTT.

J is TRBJ2-7 and V is TRBV6-6; possibly TRBD1 or TRBD2 for D (5 bases each). V was trimmed by 6 bases and J by 2 bases, leaving 11 bases between them. The germline V gene has CDR1 MNHNY and CDR2 SVGAGI (reference sequence). CDR3 length equals 13 residues. The CDR3 bases are TGTGCCAGCAGCCGGGACGTGACCTACGAGCAGTACTTC. It encodes CASSRDVTYEQYF.

This clonotype came up a few times. V gene TRBV20-1 combines with J gene TRBJ2-5; D remains ambiguous. The germline CDR1 and CDR2 sequences are DFQATT and SNEGSKA (reference sequence). The CDR3 sequence is 11 residues long. Trimming left V 5 bases short and J 4 bases short, with 8 bases between. The CDR3 sequence: CSAEHSETQYF. The CDR3 DNA follows: TGCAGTGCTGAGCACTCAGAGACCCAGTACTTC.

Only one count was recorded for this clonotype. The V call is TRBV2, the J call TRBJ2-1; D is unresolved. The germline gives CDR1 SNHLY, CDR2 FYNNEI. The CDR3 spans 12 residues. V gave up 5 bases and J gave up 3 bases, with 5 bases separating them. This CDR3 reads CASSPDYNEQFF. In nucleotides, the CDR3 is TGTGCCAGCAGTCCGGACTACAATGAGCAGTTCTTC.

This chain connects TRBV10-3 to TRBJ1-2, with 7 nucleotides matching TRBD1. Germline V CDR1 and CDR2: ENHRY, SYGVKD. J was trimmed by 0 bases and V by 2 bases; bases with no gene match: 3. This CDR3 has 15 residues. Here the CDR3 reads CAISEDRATNYGYTF. CDR3 coding DNA: TGTGCCATCAGTGAGGACAGGGCCACTAACTATGGCTACACCTTC.

The chain combines TRBV12-3 or TRBV12-4 with TRBJ1-1; the D gene is possibly TRBD1 (6 bases). Trimming shortened V by 4 bases and J by 6 bases, and 12 bases separated the two germline ends. The CDR3 loop spans 13 amino acids. The CDR3 sequence: CASSYRGGSEAFF. As DNA, the CDR3 is TGTGCCAGCAGTTACCGAGGGGGTTCTGAAGCTTTCTTT.

The gene calls are TRBV5-1 and TRBJ2-5; no firm D call. V gave up 0 bases and J gave up 1 base, with 13 bases separating them. This CDR3 comprises 16 residues. Germline V lookup: CDR1 SGHRS, CDR2 YFSETQ. This CDR3 reads CASSLVGSFFQETQYF. Written as DNA, the CDR3 is TGCGCCAGCAGCTTGGTAGGATCGTTTTTCCAAGAGACCCAGTACTTC.

In its sample, this clonotype was seen a few times. J is TRBJ1-1 and V is TRBV5-1; 8 nucleotides line up with TRBD1. Per germline, CDR1 SGHRS and CDR2 YFSETQ. CDR3 size: 15 residues. V lost 3 bases and J lost 1; bases outside the gene matches: 5. The CDR3 nucleotides are TGCGCCAGCAGCTGGACAGGGAGTTCGAACACTGAAGCTTTCTTT. This codes for CASSWTGSSNTEAFF.

The chain carries TRBV20-1 and TRBJ2-3; 8 bases line up with TRBD2. Germline loops: CDR1 DFQATT, CDR2 SNEGSKA (reference sequence). The CDR3 sequence is 15 residues long. The CDR3 sequence is CRPSGSVIGTDTQYF. The CDR3 DNA reads TGCAGACCGAGCGGGAGTGTAATAGGAACAGATACGCAGTATTTT.

This clonotype is categorized as large. The gene calls are TRBV4-2 and TRBJ2-5; D unclear. Germline CDR1 reads LGHNA; CDR2 reads YNFKEQ. There are 13 residues in the CDR3. Trimming removed 1 base at V and 5 bases at J, with 8 bases between. As DNA, the CDR3 is TGTGCCAGCAGCCAAGGGGCAATTGAGACCCAGTACTTC. Translation gives CASSQGAIETQYF.

V usage is TRBV12-3 or TRBV12-4 and J usage is TRBJ1-6; no clear D. This CDR3 region has 16 residues. V lost 6 bases and J lost 5, with 17 bases in between. The chain's CDR3 is CASSSRVYSDNSPLHF. The CDR3 coding sequence is TGTGCCAGCAGCTCTAGGGTTTATAGTGATAATTCACCCCTCCACTTT.

V gene TRBV6-1 combines with J gene TRBJ1-2; 8 bases are shared with TRBD1. CDR3 length: 17 amino acids. The V gene end was trimmed by 1 base and the J gene end by 0 bases; junction bases not matched to a gene: 7. Germline values: CDR1 MNHNS, CDR2 SASEGT. The CDR3 loop reads CASSEDSRTGSNYGYTF. CDR3 nucleotide sequence: TGTGCCAGCAGTGAAGACTCCCGGACAGGGTCTAACTATGGCTACACCTTC.

Remarks on this clonotype: This clone may be a read error of a much larger clone one base away. The CDR3 reads CAGSRDENTEAFF. In DNA form, the CDR3 reads TGTGCCGGCAGCCGCGACGAGAACACTGAAGCTTTCTTT. The gene calls are TRBV7-2 and TRBJ1-1; D is unclear. The CDR3 consists of 13 residues. CDR1 SGHTA and CDR2 FQGNSA come from the germline V gene.

The chain couples TRBV7-8 to TRBJ2-1, with D tentatively TRBD2 (5 bases). The CDR3 length is 16 residues. V was shortened by 5 bases and J by 0 bases, with 14 bases between the two germline ends. Germline V gives CDR1 SGHVS, CDR2 FQNEAQ. CDR3 nucleotide sequence: TGTGCCAGCAGCCCCGTTAGCGCCAGCTCCTACAATGAGCAGTTCTTC. Protein sequence: CASSPVSASSYNEQFF. The whole variable domain, filled in from reference TRBV7-8 and TRBJ2-1, reads GAGVSQSPRYKVAKRGQDVALRCDPISGHVSLFWYQQALGQGPEFLTYFQNEAQLDKSGLPSDRFFAERPEGSVSTLKIQRTQQEDSAVYLCASSPVSASSYNEQFFGPGTRLTVL.

This clonotype was counted once. The rearrangement links TRBV3-1 to TRBJ2-7; perhaps TRBD1 as D (6 bases). The V and J ends lost 5 bases and 6 bases respectively, with 14 bases between them. CDR1 is LGHDT, CDR2 YNNKEL, per germline (reference sequence). The CDR3 sequence is 13 residues long. For the CDR3, the DNA is TGTGCCAGCAGCGGGGACACTACTTTCGAGCAGTACTTC. This encodes CASSGDTTFEQYF.

The chain recombines TRBV5-6 with TRBJ1-2; 10 nucleotides match TRBD1. Germline lookup yields CDR1 SGHDT and CDR2 YYEEEE. The J segment lost 0 bases and the V segment lost 2 bases, leaving 4 bases of the junction unmatched. This CDR3 comprises 16 residues. CDR3 nucleotides: TGTGCCAGCAGCTTAGGGACAGGGGATCCTAACTATGGCTACACCTTC. Translated, it gives CASSLGTGDPNYGYTF.

This clonotype was found once. The V call is TRBV20-1, the J call TRBJ1-6; no firm D call. Trimming stripped 3 bases from V and 9 bases from J, with 9 bases between. The CDR3 covers 12 residues. CDR1 is DFQATT and CDR2 is SNEGSKA in the germline V gene (reference sequence). The CDR3 DNA is TGCAGTGCTAGCTCACATAGTTCACCCCTCCACTTT. The encoded protein is CSASSHSSPLHF.

The chain uses TRBV20-1 and TRBJ2-7; 7 nucleotides agree with TRBD2. The CDR3 loop spans 15 amino acids. Looked up from germline, CDR1 is DFQATT and CDR2 is SNEGSKA (reference sequence). V shed 3 bases, J shed 3 bases, and the junction held 11 bases outside the gene matches. CDR3 region: CSARNLAVNYYEQYF. Here the CDR3 DNA reads TGCAGTGCTAGGAACCTAGCGGTCAACTACTACGAGCAGTACTTC.

The genes are TRBV7-3 and TRBJ2-3; weak D call: TRBD2 (6 bases). The CDR3 totals 12 residues. Trimming removed 8 bases at V and 9 bases at J, with 15 bases between. Germline V gene lookup returns CDR1 SGHTA and CDR2 FQGTGA. The DNA for the CDR3 is TGTGCCAGCGGGCAGGGAGGAGGGACGCAGTATTTT. Translated: CASGQGGGTQYF.